The 28 T cell receptor beta chains below come from one sample, sequenced in a study of blood T cell repertoires in COVID-19 (dated by TCRdb to about 2020). Library generation was performed with the immunoSEQ multiplex PCR assay. The table comes from immuneACCESS by way of TCRdb, which keeps in-frame sequences with V and J called. Part of the clones is missing from these tables; in studies checked, under half for an unresolved V gene and the rest for unknown reasons. Counted in this sample were roughly 190,000 clones; about 93% of them appeared once. The ten top clones hold 0.5% to 0.65% of the sample. The specimen was peripheral blood. All receptors derive from a man aged 45-60 years with acute or convalescent COVID-19.

The chain recombines TRBV24-1 with TRBJ2-1; D may correspond to TRBD1 or TRBD2 (9 bases each). The CDR3 extends over 21 amino acids. Trimming shortened V by 4 bases and J by 4 bases, and 31 bases separated the two germline ends. Germline V CDR1 and CDR2: KGHDR, SFDVKD. The CDR3 spells CATSEAPGQGTGTSNYNEQFF. As DNA, the CDR3 is TGTGCCACCAGTGAAGCACCGGGACAGGGCACCGGGACTAGCAATTACAATGAGCAGTTCTTC.

Points on this clone: Other DNA variants within this sample encode the same CDR3. The chain links TRBV7-8 to TRBJ2-1; 7 nucleotides align to TRBD2. This CDR3 spans 16 amino acids. Germline trimming cut 5 bases from V and 5 bases from J; bases unmatched to any gene: 12. Germline values: CDR1 SGHVS, CDR2 FQNEAQ. This CDR3 is CASSPLAGVADNEQFF. The CDR3 DNA reads TGTGCCAGCAGCCCACTGGCGGGAGTCGCCGACAATGAGCAGTTCTTC.

CDR3 loop: CASGWRGRNEQFF. In DNA form, the CDR3 reads TGTGCCAGCGGATGGAGGGGGCGGAATGAGCAGTTCTTC. The V call is TRBV7-2, the J call TRBJ2-1; tentative D call: TRBD1 (7 bases). V lost 8 bases and J 7 bases, leaving 15 bases between the germline ends. The CDR3 runs to 13 residues. Germline CDR1 SGHTA, CDR2 FQGNSA.

This chain links TRBV27 with TRBJ1-2; D is uncertain. The CDR3 spans 13 residues. The ends were cut back, 4 bases at V and 4 bases at J, with 10 bases in the middle. Germline CDR1 reads MNHEY; CDR2 reads SMNVEV (reference sequence). The CDR3 DNA reads TGTGCCAGCAGTTATGGGCCTGGCTATGGCTACACCTTC. Its translation is CASSYGPGYGYTF.

This rearrangement joins TRBV6-5 to TRBJ2-3; tentatively, D is TRBD2 (5 bases). Germline V gene lookup returns CDR1 MNHEY and CDR2 SVGAGI. The CDR3 length is 15 residues. The V and J ends lost 6 bases and 0 bases respectively, with 13 bases between them. The CDR3 region has the DNA TGTGCCAGCAGGGGAGCAGGTACTAGCACAGATACGCAGTATTTT. This gives the protein CASRGAGTSTDTQYF.

CDR3 residues: CASRPTRGRDNEQFF. CDR3 in DNA: TGTGCCAGCAGACCTACTCGCGGGAGGGATAATGAGCAGTTCTTC. This sequence joins TRBV11-2 and TRBJ2-1, with 9 positions matching TRBD2. Germline V lookup: CDR1 SGHAT, CDR2 FQNNGV. This CDR3 region has 15 residues. J gave up 7 bases and V 6 bases, and 10 bases lay outside the gene matches.

The rearrangement links TRBV12-3 or TRBV12-4 to TRBJ1-1, with a possible D match to TRBD1 (5 bases). CDR3 length: 12 amino acids. Trimming cost V 3 bases and J 7 bases, with 9 bases left between them. This chain's CDR3 is CASSFGAFEAFF. In nucleotides, the CDR3 is TGTGCCAGCAGTTTTGGGGCCTTTGAAGCTTTCTTT.

This rearrangement joins TRBV7-9 to TRBJ1-1, with no clear D. Germline CDR1 reads SEHNR; CDR2 reads FQNEAQ (reference sequence). This CDR3 spans 15 amino acids. Deletions cut 5 bases from V and 1 base from J, with 14 bases between. In DNA form, the CDR3 reads TGTGCCAGCAGCCCCACCCCGGGGTCGAACACTGAAGCTTTCTTT. Translation gives CASSPTPGSNTEAFF.

V usage is TRBV11-3 and J usage is TRBJ1-1; tentative D call: TRBD1 (5 bases). Trimming pared 5 bases from V and 8 bases from J, leaving 15 bases between. This CDR3 is 13 amino acids long. The germline CDR1 and CDR2 sequences are SGHNT and YENEEA. CDR3 region: CASSPGGGEEAFF. As DNA, the CDR3 is TGTGCCAGCAGCCCGGGGGGAGGGGAGGAAGCTTTCTTT.

The table lists this clone with a few counts. This chain uses TRBV12-3 or TRBV12-4 with TRBJ2-7; D is unclear. CDR3 size: 13 residues. Trimming took 7 bases from V and 3 from J, leaving 13 bases between them. The CDR3 coding sequence is TGTGCCAGCACCTTAGCCGGTTACTACGAGCAGTACTTC. Translation gives CASTLAGYYEQYF.

The chain is built from TRBV27 and TRBJ1-1, with D unclear. In germline, CDR1 is MNHEY, CDR2 SMNVEV (reference sequence). Trimming left V 5 bases short and J 4 bases short, with 11 bases between. This CDR3 comprises 13 residues. CDR3 coding DNA: TGTGCCAGCAGTCTTCGTAGGAGCACTGAAGCTTTCTTT. Its protein is CASSLRRSTEAFF.

V usage is TRBV9 and J usage is TRBJ2-3; 7 nucleotides match TRBD2. Trimming removed 6 bases from V and 4 bases from J; junction bases left unmatched: 11. The CDR3 is 15 amino acids. Germline loops: CDR1 SGDLS, CDR2 YYNGEE. CDR3 loop: CASTPRDYYADTQYF. The CDR3 DNA follows: TGTGCCAGCACTCCAAGGGACTACTATGCAGATACGCAGTATTTT.

This clone appeared a single time. The J gene is TRBJ2-7, the V gene TRBV18; perhaps TRBD1 as D (5 bases). Trimming took off 2 bases at V and 8 bases at J, with 10 bases between the two ends. CDR1 is KGHSH and CDR2 is LQKENI in the germline V gene. The CDR3 runs to 12 residues. The CDR3 region is CASSPRGRQQYV. The CDR3 bases are TGTGCCAGCTCACCAAGGGGCAGGCAGCAGTACGTC.

This chain connects TRBV10-2 to TRBJ1-3, with a weak D call TRBD1 (5 bases). The germline gives CDR1 WSHSY, CDR2 SAAADI. V was clipped by 11 bases and J by 3 bases, with 8 bases between them. The CDR3 contains 11 residues. The CDR3 sequence: CAVRDGNTIYF. CDR3 bases: TGCGCCGTCAGGGATGGAAACACCATATATTTT.

V and J are TRBV7-2 and TRBJ1-5, with D possibly matching TRBD1 (5 bases). Germline CDR1 and CDR2: SGHTA and FQGNSA. CDR3 length: 15 amino acids. V gave up 6 bases and J gave up 0 bases, with 12 bases separating them. CDR3: CASSTTDNSNQPQHF. CDR3 nucleotides: TGTGCCAGCAGTACGACAGATAATAGCAATCAGCCCCAGCATTTT.

The chain uses TRBV4-2 and TRBJ1-6; 8 nucleotides line up with TRBD1. Germline V gene data show CDR1 as LGHNA and CDR2 as YNFKEQ. The junction had 11 bases not matched to a gene; V was cut back by 2 bases and J by 5 bases. The CDR3 contains 18 residues. The CDR3 nucleotides read TGTGCCAGCAGCCAAACTTCAGGACAGGGTTTGAATAATTCACCCCTCCACTTT. The encoded protein is CASSQTSGQGLNNSPLHF.

The rearrangement links TRBV10-2 to TRBJ2-5; 13 positions match TRBD2. In germline, CDR1 is WSHSY, CDR2 SAAADI. The CDR3 runs 17 residues. V lost 0 bases and J lost 5; bases outside the gene matches: 6. For the CDR3, the DNA is TGCGCCAGCAGTGAGTCTCGACTAGCGGGAGGTGTGGAGACCCAGTACTTC. This sequence encodes CASSESRLAGGVETQYF.

V is TRBV3-1 (or the pseudogene TRBV3-2) and J is TRBJ2-2; 7 nucleotides agree with TRBD1. The CDR3 loop spans 15 amino acids. J gave up 6 bases and V 3 bases, and 7 bases lay outside the gene matches. The V gene's germline CDR1 is LGHDT and CDR2 YNNKEL (reference sequence). This CDR3 is CASSQMPQGAGELFF. The CDR3 DNA follows: TGTGCCAGCAGCCAGATGCCTCAGGGGGCCGGGGAGCTGTTTTTT.

The V gene is TRBV5-6, the J gene TRBJ2-1, with a tentative D call TRBD2 (5 bases). CDR3 length: 14 amino acids. V lost 0 bases, J lost 10 bases, and 14 bases lay in between. CDR1 is SGHDT, CDR2 YYEEEE, per germline. DNA of the CDR3: TGTGCCAGCAGCTTGGGGTTTCTAACGGGGGAGCAGTTCTTC. Translated, it gives CASSLGFLTGEQFF.

The V gene is TRBV7-3, the J gene TRBJ2-2; 9 bases agree with TRBD1. The CDR3 totals 15 residues. V gave up 2 bases and J gave up 7 bases; unmatched junction bases: 5. CDR1 and CDR2 from the germline V gene are SGHTA and FQGTGA. The CDR3 sequence is CASSLLQGAVGELFF. The CDR3 nucleotides read TGTGCCAGCAGCTTATTACAGGGGGCGGTCGGGGAGCTGTTTTTT.

The chain carries TRBV18 and TRBJ2-5; D unclear. Looked up from germline, CDR1 is KGHSH and CDR2 is LQKENI. V lost 1 base to trimming and J lost 0 bases, with 6 bases between them. The CDR3 contains 14 residues. Here the CDR3 reads CASSPLSHQETQYF. The CDR3 region has the DNA TGTGCCAGCTCACCACTCTCCCACCAAGAGACCCAGTACTTC.

The chain recombines TRBV18 with TRBJ2-2; 14 bases fit TRBD2. There are 15 residues in the CDR3. Germline V gene data show CDR1 as KGHSH and CDR2 as LQKENI. The V gene end was trimmed by 6 bases and the J gene end by 5 bases; junction bases not matched to a gene: 2. The CDR3 coding sequence is TGTGCCAGCTCGGGACTAGCGGGAGATACCGGGGAGCTGTTTTTT. Its protein is CASSGLAGDTGELFF.

This chain connects TRBV29-1 to TRBJ1-1; the D gene is possibly TRBD1 (5 bases). CDR3 length equals 12 residues. From germline, CDR1 is SQVTM and CDR2 ANQGSEA. V lost 6 bases to trimming and J lost 1 base, with 9 bases between them. CDR3 residues: CSVRDRNTEAFF. The CDR3 DNA follows: TGCAGCGTGCGAGACAGGAACACTGAAGCTTTCTTT.

The chain is built from TRBV28 and TRBJ2-2; 8 bases fit TRBD1. V trimming: 2 bases; J trimming: 5 bases; junction bases outside the gene matches: 4. The germline gives CDR1 MDHEN, CDR2 SYDVKM. The CDR3 contains 15 residues. CDR3 protein: CASSLGQGATGELFF. The CDR3 nucleotides read TGTGCCAGCAGTTTAGGGCAGGGGGCGACCGGGGAGCTGTTTTTT.

The rearrangement joins TRBV15 to TRBJ2-7, with 10 bases lining up with TRBD2. Germline-derived CDR1 and CDR2 are LNHNV and YYDKDF (reference sequence). This CDR3 is built from 19 residues. V lost 0 bases to trimming and J lost 4 bases; unmatched junction nucleotides: 15. CDR3 residues: CATSRDLAGVLAGRYEQYF. Written as DNA, the CDR3 is TGTGCCACCAGCAGAGATTTGGCGGGGGTACTAGCGGGAAGATACGAGCAGTACTTC.

The V and J genes are TRBV5-1 and TRBJ2-4; D is undetermined. Germline loops: CDR1 SGHRS, CDR2 YFSETQ. There are 14 residues in the CDR3. V was trimmed by 4 bases and J by 0 bases, leaving 8 bases between them. CDR3 DNA: TGCGCCAGCAGCAGCCTCACAGCCAAAAACATTCAGTACTTC. Amino acids: CASSSLTAKNIQYF.

This chain uses TRBV28 with TRBJ1-6, with D possibly being TRBD1 (6 bases). Germline CDR1 is MDHEN and CDR2 is SYDVKM. Trimming shortened V by 5 bases and J by 7 bases, and 12 bases separated the two germline ends. The CDR3 covers 14 residues. CDR3: CASSVYRENSPLHF. In DNA, the CDR3 is TGTGCCAGCAGTGTCTACAGGGAGAATTCACCCCTCCACTTT.

The V and J genes are TRBV6-6 and TRBJ1-2; D gene unclear. CDR1 and CDR2 from the germline V gene are MNHNY and SVGAGI (reference sequence). This CDR3 spans 11 amino acids. V lost 6 bases, J lost 4 bases, and 6 bases lay in between. This CDR3 is CASRGTYGYTF. The CDR3 DNA follows: TGTGCCAGCAGGGGCACCTATGGCTACACCTTC.